This T cell receptor beta chain was obtained from a study of T cell responses to AZD1222 COVID-19 vaccine. The repertoire was sequenced with immunoSEQ multiplex PCR; TCRdb's copy has only in-frame clones and lacks some. The data contain around 130,000 clones, around nine tenths of them singletons. Concerning this clone itself: The antigen remains unidentified.

Notes on the study in general: Breadth and depth of Spike-specific TCRs rose after two AZD1222 doses.

Trimming stripped 5 bases from V and 6 bases from J, with 19 bases between. Germline V gene data show CDR1 as SEHNR and CDR2 as FQNEAQ (reference sequence). This CDR3 region has 15 residues. This sequence joins TRBV7-9 and TRBJ1-2; D is perhaps TRBD1 (6 bases). The sequencing here drew on peripheral blood, taken on day 0 of AZD1222 vaccination. This TCR was recovered from an adult in good health. The CDR3 sequence is CASSPFEGGADGYTF. The CDR3 nucleotides are TGTGCCAGCAGCCCATTTGAAGGGGGGGCGGATGGCTACACCTTC.